This T cell receptor beta chain derives from a study of CD8 T cells in Susac syndrome. Reverse transcription of roughly 0.5 to 1 ug RNA used random hexamers. Amplification of the TCR beta CDR3 was carried out by immunoSEQ multiplex PCR, which spanned a total of 54 Vbeta and 13 Jbeta segments. From the immunoSEQ multiplex PCR reads, TCRdb called clonotypes with MiXCR, one entry per CDR3 protein. The table shows approximately 150,000 distinct CDR3 sequences, with 94% occurring only once. For this clonotype: The antigen remains undetermined.

The multiple sclerosis control group consisted of treatment-naive patients whose relapsing-remitting disease, which was either stable or active, fulfilled revised McDonald criteria. Through negative isolation, CD4+ and CD8+ T cells were obtained, while TEMRA cells were enriched using FACS. Study results and limitations: As the study acknowledged, the number of individuals who were part of its TCR sequencing and HLA analysis was relatively small.

The source of this sequence is a human donor with multiple sclerosis. Sequenced input: CD4+ T cells from PBMCs.

Here the CDR3 reads CASSSPGQTHQPQHF. The CDR3 DNA reads TGTGCCAGCAGTTCGCCGGGACAGACCCATCAGCCCCAGCATTTT. V usage is TRBV28 and J usage is TRBJ1-5; 7 positions agree with TRBD1. The CDR3 runs to 15 residues. V was pared by 4 bases and J by 5 bases, with 8 bases of the junction left unmatched. Germline CDR1 MDHEN, CDR2 SYDVKM. The full variable domain, completed using reference TRBV28 and TRBJ1-5, is DVKVTQSSRYLVKRTGEKVFLECVQDMDHENMFWYRQDPGLGLRLIYFSYDVKMKEKGDIPEGYSVSREKKERFSLILESASTNQTSMYLCASSSPGQTHQPQHFGDGTRLSIL.